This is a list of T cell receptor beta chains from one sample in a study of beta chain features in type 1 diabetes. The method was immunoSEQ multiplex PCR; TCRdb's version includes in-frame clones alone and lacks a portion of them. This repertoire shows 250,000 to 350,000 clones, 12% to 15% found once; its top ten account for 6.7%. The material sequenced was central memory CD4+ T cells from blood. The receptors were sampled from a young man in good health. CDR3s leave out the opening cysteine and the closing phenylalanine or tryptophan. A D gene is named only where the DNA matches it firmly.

ASSLAQGPYEQY,12,.,TRBJ2-7,TRBV7-2
SVGGTSDQPQH,11,.,TRBJ1-5,TRBV29-1
ASSLNRDGTQY,11,.,TRBJ2-5,TRBV11-2
ASSPKGQGLQGGEQF,15,TRBD1,TRBJ2-1,TRBV7-9
ASSQVLGLNEQY,12,.,TRBJ2-7,TRBV4-3
ASSPRESDTQY,11,.,TRBJ2-3,TRBV18
ASSLRQVDNSPLH,13,.,TRBJ1-6,TRBV7-2
ASSDRAYYGYT,11,.,TRBJ1-2,TRBV6-1
ARTVFTTAAAF,11,.,TRBJ1-1,TRBV23-1
ASSLMGGGGYNEQF,14,TRBD2,TRBJ2-1,TRBV27
ASSQGPAGVADTQY,14,TRBD2,TRBJ2-3,TRBV14
ASSLGQKNTEAF,12,.,TRBJ1-1,TRBV5-1
ATSRDLGGDTEAF,13,.,TRBJ1-1,TRBV15
ASSTRQGASYEQY,13,TRBD1,TRBJ2-7,TRBV5-1
ASSQHIRAYNEQF,13,.,TRBJ2-1,TRBV14
ASSLEATLATQY,12,.,TRBJ2-3,TRBV7-8
ASSLEGTLNTEAF,13,.,TRBJ1-1,TRBV5-1
ASSGGGPPNQPQH,13,.,TRBJ1-5,TRBV7-8
ASSSFGGKMNTEAF,14,.,TRBJ1-1,TRBV5-1
ASSQEGRTTGEQF,13,.,TRBJ2-1,TRBV4-1
ASSRDRGRTGELF,13,TRBD1,TRBJ2-2,TRBV14
ASRIGVGANTGELF,14,.,TRBJ2-2,TRBV4-1
ASNRGSKETQY,11,.,TRBJ2-5,TRBV7-2
ASSGAVWF,8,TRBD2,TRBJ2-1,TRBV30
ASSQDPLTAAF,11,.,TRBJ1-1,TRBV7-2
ASSSRGFNTGELF,13,.,TRBJ2-2,TRBV5-5
ASSSRLTIVGTSSTDTQY,18,.,TRBJ2-3,TRBV28